This T cell receptor beta chain was documented in a study of blood T cells in healthy people across ages (dated by TCRdb to the mid-2010s). A note on the overall study: Template switching captured roughly one uniquely barcoded TCR beta cDNA molecule per two T cells in model experiments. The study measured age-related changes in TCR beta repertoire diversity using deep sequencing normalized with unique cDNA molecular identifiers. Four age groups were formed from the donors: young (average roughly 15 years), middle-aged (approximately 39), aged (around 62) and long-lived (more than 75). Donors of different ages were randomly distributed across sequencing lanes to avoid experimental bias. For two donors (one aged 18 to 30 and one aged 80 or older), the study analyzed two additional independent replicas of 1 million unique cDNA reads from the same blood draw.

The CDR3, from cysteine to phenylalanine, totals 15 residues. Only CDR3 DNA remains: 45 bases, in frame from the first base. From the germline V gene, CDR1 is SGDLS and CDR2 is YYNGEE. V is trimmed back by 0 bases and J by 7 bases, and the junction contains 6 bases that no gene match accounts for. The donors were roughly 40 Caucasian individuals from Russia, aged 6 to 90 years, who were systemically healthy. Each donor gave around 9.8 milliliters of peripheral blood, collected into EDTA-treated Vacutainer tubes. Ficoll-Paque density-gradient centrifugation was used to isolate PBMCs, with at least 6.5 million per sample. Trizol reagent was used to extract total RNA from the PBMCs, yielding at least 6 micrograms per sample. For every donor, flow cytometry on a PBMC aliquot measured the percentage of naive CD45RAhigh/CD27high T cells. The library was obtained by 5' RACE. For sequencing, an Illumina HiSeq 2500 was employed. A second 7 to 11 cycle PCR used a sample-barcoded 5' primer and a J-beta primer mix. A template-switch 5' adaptor carrying 12 random nucleotides introduced a unique molecular identifier onto each TCR beta cDNA molecule. Each sample yielded at least 3 million CDR3-containing paired-end reads. All of the RNA was converted into first-strand cDNA using the Mint cDNA synthesis kit, with a TRBC-specific oligonucleotide serving as the primer. Following uracil-DNA glycosylase treatment, all cDNA underwent a first 18-cycle PCR with the universal primers M1SS and BC2_uni_R. Per the authors' processing: For normalization, 1 million high-quality reads were randomly selected from each sample, with every read carrying a distinct molecular identifier. Reads with shared molecular identifiers were discarded instead of being binned into consensus sequences. CDR3 identification, clonotype clustering and error correction used MiTCR with a Q25 quality threshold and the strictest error-elimination algorithm. A nonparametric unseen species model with Euler transformation was used to estimate lower-bound total TCR beta diversity. In-frame beta chains were kept once TCRdb had trimmed the public reads at Q25 with fastp and called clones with MiXCR. Rows matching on CDR3 protein sequence are summarized as one entry with the most common DNA and genes. TCRdb's processing, not the study's, gives the V and J calls here. Recorded for this sample are 1.5 million to 2 million distinct CDR3 sequences; about 50% of them occurred a single time. Roughly 2% of the sample is taken by the ten largest.

Beyond this particular receptor, the publication reports: Conclusive comparison of naive and antigen-experienced compartments was prevented by the profiling of bulk unsorted PBMCs. Total diversity estimates from one million sequenced T cells were considered lower bounds and underestimates. As age increased, observed TCR beta diversity per million T cells dropped in a roughly linear way, and a significant reduction was already evident by age 40. Compared with the aged group, more naive CD4+ T cells, fewer expanded clones and increased TCR diversity were shown by the long-lived group, suggesting age selection. Because donor CMV infection status was unknown, age-related changes in expanded clonotypes were potentially confounded. The percentage of naive T cells measured by flow cytometry correlated strongly with observed TCR beta diversity.

Worth noting for this clonotype: Its antigen is not yet known. The input lacks base qualities; no much larger clone sits a single base away.

Material: blood. Rearrangement joined TRBV9 to TRBJ2-4, and 8 bases in between align with TRBD2. This TCR was recovered from a woman aged 40-49 years in good health. The DNA sequence is given as TGTGCCAGCAGCGTAGGGAGCGGGGGACGGAACATTCAGTACTTC. Its coded protein is CASSVGSGGRNIQYF.